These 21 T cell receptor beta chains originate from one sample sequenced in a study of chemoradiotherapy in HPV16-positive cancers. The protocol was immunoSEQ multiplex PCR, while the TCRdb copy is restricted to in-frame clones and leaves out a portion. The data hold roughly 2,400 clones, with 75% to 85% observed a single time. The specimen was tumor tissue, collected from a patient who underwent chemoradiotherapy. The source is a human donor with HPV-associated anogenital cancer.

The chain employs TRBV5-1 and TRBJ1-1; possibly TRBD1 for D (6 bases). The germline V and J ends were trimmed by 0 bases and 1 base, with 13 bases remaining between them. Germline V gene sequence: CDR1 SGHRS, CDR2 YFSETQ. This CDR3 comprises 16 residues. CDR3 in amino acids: CASSLGDRSGNTEAFF. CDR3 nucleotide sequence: TGCGCCAGCAGCTTGGGAGACAGGAGCGGGAACACTGAAGCTTTCTTT. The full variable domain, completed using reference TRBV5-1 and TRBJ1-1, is KAGVTQTPRYLIKTRGQQVTLSCSPISGHRSVSWYQQTPGQGLQFLFEYFSETQRNKGNFPGRFSGRQFSNSRSEMNVSTLELGDSALYLCASSLGDRSGNTEAFFGQGTRLTVV.

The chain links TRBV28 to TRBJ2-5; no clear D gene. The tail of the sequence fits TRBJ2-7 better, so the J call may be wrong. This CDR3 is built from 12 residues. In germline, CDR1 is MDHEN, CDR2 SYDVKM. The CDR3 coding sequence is TGTGCCAGCATGGACGTGACCTACGAGCAGTACTTC. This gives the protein CASMDVTYEQYF.

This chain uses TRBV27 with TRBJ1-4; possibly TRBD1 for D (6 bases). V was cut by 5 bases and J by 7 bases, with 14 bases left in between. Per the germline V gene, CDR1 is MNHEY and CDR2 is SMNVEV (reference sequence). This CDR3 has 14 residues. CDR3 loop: CASSLRGETEKLFF. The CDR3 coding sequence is TGTGCCAGCAGTCTCAGGGGCGAGACTGAAAAACTGTTTTTT.

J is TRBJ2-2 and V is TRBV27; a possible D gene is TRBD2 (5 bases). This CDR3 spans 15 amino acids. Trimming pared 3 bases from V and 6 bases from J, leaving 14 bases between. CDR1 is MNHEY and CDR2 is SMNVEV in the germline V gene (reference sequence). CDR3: CASSFFGGPAGELFF. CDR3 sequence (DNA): TGTGCCAGCAGTTTTTTCGGCGGGCCGGCCGGGGAGCTGTTTTTT.

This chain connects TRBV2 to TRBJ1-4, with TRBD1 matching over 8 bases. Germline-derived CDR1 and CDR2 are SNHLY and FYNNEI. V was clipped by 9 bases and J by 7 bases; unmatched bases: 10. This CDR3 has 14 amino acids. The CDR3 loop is CASHTQGDREKLFF. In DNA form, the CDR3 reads TGTGCCAGTCATACACAGGGGGACCGTGAAAAACTGTTTTTT.

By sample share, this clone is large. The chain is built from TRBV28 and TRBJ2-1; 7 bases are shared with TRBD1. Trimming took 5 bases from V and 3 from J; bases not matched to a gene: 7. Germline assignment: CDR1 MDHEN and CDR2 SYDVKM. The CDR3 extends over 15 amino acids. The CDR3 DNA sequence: TGTGCCAGCAGTGCGACCGGGACAGTCTACAATGAGCAGTTCTTC. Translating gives CASSATGTVYNEQFF.

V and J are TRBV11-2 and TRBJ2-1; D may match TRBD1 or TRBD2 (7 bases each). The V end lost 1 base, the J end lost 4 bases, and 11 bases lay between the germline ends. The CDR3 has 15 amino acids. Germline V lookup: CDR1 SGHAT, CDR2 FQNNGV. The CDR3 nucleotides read TGTGCCAGCAGCTTAGTTCAGGGGGGGTACAATGAGCAGTTCTTC. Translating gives CASSLVQGGYNEQFF.

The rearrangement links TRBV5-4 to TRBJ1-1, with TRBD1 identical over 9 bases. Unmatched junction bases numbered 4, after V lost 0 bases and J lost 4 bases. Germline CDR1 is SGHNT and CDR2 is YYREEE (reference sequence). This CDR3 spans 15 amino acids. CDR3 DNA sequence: TGTGCCAGCAGCTTGGAATTGACAGGGGGCACTGAAGCTTTCTTT. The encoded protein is CASSLELTGGTEAFF.

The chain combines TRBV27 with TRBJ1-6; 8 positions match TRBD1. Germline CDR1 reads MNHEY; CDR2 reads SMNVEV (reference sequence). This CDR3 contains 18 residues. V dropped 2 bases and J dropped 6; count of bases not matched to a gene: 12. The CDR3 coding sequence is TGTGCCAGCAGTTTAGGGGCAGACAGGGGCTTGTCTAATTCACCCCTCCACTTT. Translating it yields CASSLGADRGLSNSPLHF.

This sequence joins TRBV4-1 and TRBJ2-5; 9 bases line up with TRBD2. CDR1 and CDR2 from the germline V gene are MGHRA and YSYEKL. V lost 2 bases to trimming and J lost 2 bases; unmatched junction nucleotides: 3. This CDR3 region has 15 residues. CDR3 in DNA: TGCGCCAGCAGCCAAAGGACTAGCGATCAAGAGACCCAGTACTTC. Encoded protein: CASSQRTSDQETQYF.

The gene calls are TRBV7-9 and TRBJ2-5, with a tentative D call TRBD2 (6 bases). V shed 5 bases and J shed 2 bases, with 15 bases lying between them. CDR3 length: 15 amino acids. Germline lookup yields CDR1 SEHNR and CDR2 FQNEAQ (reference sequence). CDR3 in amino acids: CASSNPRREQETQYF. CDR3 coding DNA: TGTGCCAGCAGCAACCCTAGGCGGGAACAAGAGACCCAGTACTTC.

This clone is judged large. The DNA of the CDR3 is TGTGCCAGCAGTTTACGTGGGTTAGGGGAACTGTTTTTT. Translating gives CASSLRGLGELFF. The V and J genes are TRBV28 and TRBJ1-4, with D perhaps matching TRBD1 (5 bases). V lost 2 bases to trimming and J lost 12 bases, with 13 bases between them. This CDR3 has 13 residues. The V gene's germline CDR1 is MDHEN and CDR2 SYDVKM.

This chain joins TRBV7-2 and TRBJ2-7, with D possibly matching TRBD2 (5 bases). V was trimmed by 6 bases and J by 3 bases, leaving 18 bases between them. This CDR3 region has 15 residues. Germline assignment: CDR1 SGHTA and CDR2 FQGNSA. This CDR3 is CASSFKRSESYEQYF. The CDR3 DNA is TGTGCCAGCAGTTTTAAGCGGAGCGAGAGCTACGAGCAGTACTTC.

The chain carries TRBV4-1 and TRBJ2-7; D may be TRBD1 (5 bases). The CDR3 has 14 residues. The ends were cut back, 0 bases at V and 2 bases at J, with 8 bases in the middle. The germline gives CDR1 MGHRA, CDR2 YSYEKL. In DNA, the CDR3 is TGCGCCAGCAGCCAAGAAGACAGCACCTACGAGCAGTACTTC. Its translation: CASSQEDSTYEQYF.

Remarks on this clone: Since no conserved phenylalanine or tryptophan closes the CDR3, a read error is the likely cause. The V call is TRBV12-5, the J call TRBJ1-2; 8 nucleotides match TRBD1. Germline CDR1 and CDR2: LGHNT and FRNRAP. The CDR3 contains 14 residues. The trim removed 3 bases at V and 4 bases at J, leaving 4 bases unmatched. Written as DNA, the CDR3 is TGTGCTAGTGGTTTTCAGGGGGCCGCCTATGGCTACACCCTC. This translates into CASGFQGAAYGYTL.

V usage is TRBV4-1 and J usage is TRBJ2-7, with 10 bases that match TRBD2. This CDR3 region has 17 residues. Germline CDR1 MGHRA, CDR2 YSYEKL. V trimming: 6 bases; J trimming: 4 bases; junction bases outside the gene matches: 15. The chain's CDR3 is CASSLAGESPTSYEQYF. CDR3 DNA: TGCGCCAGCAGTCTAGCGGGAGAATCCCCCACCTCGTACGAGCAGTACTTC.

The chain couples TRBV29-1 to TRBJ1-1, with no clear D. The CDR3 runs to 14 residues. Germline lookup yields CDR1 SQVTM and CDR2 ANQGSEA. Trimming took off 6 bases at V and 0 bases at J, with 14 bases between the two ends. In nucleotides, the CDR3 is TGCAGCGTCGGAAAGGACTGGATGAACACTGAAGCTTTCTTT. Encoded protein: CSVGKDWMNTEAFF.

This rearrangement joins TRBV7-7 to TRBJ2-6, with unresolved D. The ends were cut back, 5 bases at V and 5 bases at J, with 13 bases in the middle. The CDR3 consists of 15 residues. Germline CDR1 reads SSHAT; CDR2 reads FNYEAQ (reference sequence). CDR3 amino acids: CASSMLRSRANVLTF. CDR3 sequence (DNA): TGTGCCAGCAGCATGCTTAGAAGTCGGGCCAACGTCCTGACTTTC.

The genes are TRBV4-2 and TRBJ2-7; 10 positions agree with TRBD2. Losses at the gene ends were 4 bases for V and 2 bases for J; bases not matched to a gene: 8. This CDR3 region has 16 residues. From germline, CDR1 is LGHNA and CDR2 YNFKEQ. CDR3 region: CASSPTDSGGTYEQYF. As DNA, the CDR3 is TGTGCCAGCAGCCCTACCGATAGCGGGGGGACCTACGAGCAGTACTTC.

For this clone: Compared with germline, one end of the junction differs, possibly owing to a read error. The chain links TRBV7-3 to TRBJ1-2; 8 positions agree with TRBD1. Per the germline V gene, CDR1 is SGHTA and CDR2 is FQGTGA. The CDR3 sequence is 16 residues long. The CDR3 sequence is CASSQGDVGQGWGYTF. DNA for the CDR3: TGCGCCAGCAGCCAAGGCGATGTCGGACAGGGTTGGGGCTACACCTTC.

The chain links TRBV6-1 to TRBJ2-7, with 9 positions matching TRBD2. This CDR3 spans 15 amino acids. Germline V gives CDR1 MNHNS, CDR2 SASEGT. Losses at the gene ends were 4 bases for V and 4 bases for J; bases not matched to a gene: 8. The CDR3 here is CASSAPGLAKYEQYF. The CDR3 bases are TGTGCCAGCAGTGCCCCGGGACTAGCAAAATACGAGCAGTACTTC.